The 8 T cell receptor beta chains listed next were all sequenced from one sample in a study of vaccination and CD4 T cells after COVID-19. Treatment defined: roughly 11-day PBMC culture with coronavirus spike peptide pools or control peptides (ViraFEST assay). These receptors' antigens are unknown. Sequencing of cultured CD4+ T cell DNA used the Oncomine TCR Beta short-read assay. TCRdb ran MiXCR on the PCR reads and lists one entry per CDR3 protein. This table holds over 10,000 distinct CDR3 sequences, roughly 41% found once. The sequenced sample was CD4+ T cells from blood, cultured in vitro. Receptors were obtained from a human donor who had recovered from COVID-19.

The V call is TRBV6-1, the J call TRBJ1-5; D ambiguous. The V gene lost 6 bases and the J gene lost 2 bases, with 11 bases spanning the gap. The CDR3 consists of 14 residues. CDR1 and CDR2 (germline): MNHNS, SASEGT. For the CDR3, the DNA is TGTGCCAGCAGACATTACACCGGCAATCAGCCCCAGCATTTT. Translated, it gives CASRHYTGNQPQHF.

This chain connects TRBV12-3 or TRBV12-4 to TRBJ2-6; perhaps TRBD1 as D (6 bases). Trimming stripped 6 bases from V and 4 bases from J, with 16 bases between. CDR3 length equals 16 residues. The CDR3, as DNA: TGTGCCAGCAGCCCTTTGGGGGCAGGAGGGGCCAACGTCCTGACTTTC. Translation: CASSPLGAGGANVLTF.

This clonotype has a handful of counts. The chain has TRBV12-3 or TRBV12-4 and TRBJ1-6; D is perhaps TRBD1 (5 bases). The CDR3 totals 16 residues. V gave up 7 bases and J gave up 0 bases, with 13 bases separating them. CDR3 nucleotides: TGTGCCAGCAAGAACTGGGGGAGCTCCTATAATTCACCCCTCCACTTT. It encodes CASKNWGSSYNSPLHF.

The chain carries TRBV7-8 and TRBJ2-7; TRBD1 aligns across 7 bases. The germline V gene encodes CDR1 SGHVS and CDR2 FQNEAQ. With 5 bases clipped from V and 2 bases from J, the junction kept 6 bases outside the gene matches. This CDR3 is 14 amino acids long. The CDR3 DNA follows: TGTGCCAGCAGCGTTAGGGGGCTCCCCTACGAGCAGTACTTC. Its protein is CASSVRGLPYEQYF.

The sample holds a few counts of this clonotype. The chain links TRBV18 to TRBJ1-2, with D tentatively TRBD1 (5 bases). V shed 6 bases and J shed 4 bases, with 15 bases lying between them. The CDR3 runs 14 residues. Germline lookup yields CDR1 KGHSH and CDR2 LQKENI. The CDR3 sequence: CASSGGGAVYGYTF. As DNA, the CDR3 is TGTGCCAGCTCCGGGGGTGGAGCAGTCTATGGCTACACCTTC.

This chain uses TRBV7-2 with TRBJ2-3; 7 nucleotides agree with TRBD1. J gave up 1 base and V 5 bases, and 9 bases lay outside the gene matches. The CDR3 contains 16 residues. Germline loops: CDR1 SGHTA, CDR2 FQGNSA. CDR3 nucleotide sequence: TGTGCCAGCAGCCCGACAGGGTATGGGGGCACAGATACGCAGTATTTT. This sequence encodes CASSPTGYGGTDTQYF.

In this sample, this clonotype is medium-sized (0.01 to 0.1%). The J gene is TRBJ1-4, the V gene TRBV6-2 or TRBV6-3, with D tentatively TRBD1 (6 bases). V dropped 2 bases and J dropped 7 bases, with 14 bases sitting between them. Germline loops: CDR1 MNHEY, CDR2 SVGEGT. The CDR3 extends over 15 amino acids. The DNA for the CDR3 is TGTGCCAGCAGTTACGCGGGGGCATCAAGTGAAAAACTGTTTTTT. Translated: CASSYAGASSEKLFF.

The chain uses TRBV12-3 or TRBV12-4 and TRBJ1-2; perhaps TRBD1 as D (6 bases). CDR3 size: 15 residues. Trimming shortened V by 7 bases and J by 1 base, and 16 bases separated the two germline ends. In DNA, the CDR3 is TGTGCCAGCACCAGATACAGGGAGGGTAACTATGGCTACACCTTC. Protein sequence: CASTRYREGNYGYTF.